Following are 18 T cell receptor beta chains from one sample sequenced in a study of regulatory T cells in long-lasting Graves disease. Time point specified: newly diagnosed GD, antithyroid drugs for less than 3 months. Making the TCR library involved RNA that had been extracted from PBMCs. Construction of TCR beta libraries relied on iRepertoire HTBI primers and on Arm-PCR targeting CDR3 regions. Each CDR3 protein is one row after TCRdb ran MiXCR on the multiplex PCR reads. This table holds some 450,000 distinct CDR3 sequences, approximately 16% found once. This sample was also put to use in a study of T cells in Graves' hyperthyroidism and ophthalmopathy.

The sample consisted of peripheral blood mononuclear cells (PBMCs), taken at new diagnosis, from a patient treated with antithyroid drugs. The source of these receptors is a woman younger than 45 with Graves disease.

Many counts were recorded for this clonotype. The rearrangement links TRBV7-2 to TRBJ2-2; D not resolved. Per germline, CDR1 SGHTA and CDR2 FQGNSA. Trimming pared 1 base from V and 1 base from J, leaving 4 bases between. This CDR3 has 14 residues. The CDR3: CASSLGKNTGELFF. CDR3 nucleotide sequence: TGTGCCAGCAGCTTAGGCAAGAACACCGGGGAGCTGTTTTTT. Drawing the rest from reference TRBV7-2 and TRBJ2-2, the complete variable domain is GAGVSQSPSNKVTEKGKDVELRCDPISGHTALYWYRQSLGQGLEFLIYFQGNSAPDKSGLPSDRFSAERTGGSVSTLTIQRTQQEDSAVYLCASSLGKNTGELFFGEGSRLTVL.

This clonotype came up many times. V is TRBV18 and J is TRBJ2-7, with TRBD2 matching 7 bases. The germline gives CDR1 KGHSH, CDR2 LQKENI. V shed 0 bases and J 3 bases; nucleotides not matched to a gene: 8. This CDR3 region has 16 residues. This CDR3 reads CASSPPNLAANYEQYF. The CDR3 DNA is TGTGCCAGCTCACCACCGAACCTAGCGGCGAACTACGAGCAGTACTTC. Full variable domain (remainder filled in from reference TRBV18 and TRBJ2-7): NAGVMQNPRHLVRRRGQEARLRCSPMKGHSHVYWYRQLPEEGLKFMVYLQKENIIDESGMPKERFSAEFPKEGPSILRIQQVVRGDSAAYFCASSPPNLAANYEQYFGPGTRLTVT.

This clonotype was recorded many times. The chain couples TRBV18 to TRBJ1-2, with 7 bases aligning to TRBD1. Germline V lookup: CDR1 KGHSH, CDR2 LQKENI. The CDR3 runs 15 residues. Germline trimming cut 4 bases from V and 1 base from J; bases unmatched to any gene: 6. The CDR3 region is CASSLPGQINYGYTF. The CDR3 region has the DNA TGTGCCAGCTCACTCCCGGGACAGATTAACTATGGCTACACCTTC.

This clonotype was counted ten times or more. This chain joins TRBV11-3 and TRBJ2-7; the match to TRBD2 covers 10 bases. V shed 2 bases and J 6 bases; nucleotides not matched to a gene: 7. The CDR3 extends over 15 amino acids. Germline assignment: CDR1 SGHNT and CDR2 YENEEA. CDR3 sequence: CASSLRILAGSEQYF. The CDR3 region has the DNA TGTGCCAGCAGCTTACGAATACTAGCGGGAAGCGAGCAGTACTTC.

This clonotype appeared many times. V usage is TRBV12-3 or TRBV12-4 and J usage is TRBJ2-5, with 9 bases that match TRBD2. This CDR3 region has 16 residues. J was trimmed by 2 bases and V by 6 bases; bases with no gene match: 10. The chain's CDR3 is CASRAGASGVQETQYF. CDR3 DNA: TGTGCCAGCAGGGCCGGGGCTAGCGGGGTACAAGAGACCCAGTACTTC.

This clonotype has ten or more counts. This chain connects TRBV20-1 to TRBJ1-2; D might be TRBD1 (5 bases). With 2 bases removed from V and 2 bases from J, the gap between germline ends came to 9 bases. The germline CDR1 and CDR2 sequences are DFQATT and SNEGSKA (reference sequence). This CDR3 has 13 residues. This CDR3 is CSARQGANYGYTF. DNA for the CDR3: TGCAGTGCTAGACAGGGCGCGAACTATGGCTACACCTTC.

This clonotype was found many times. The rearrangement joins TRBV30 to TRBJ2-3; weak D call: TRBD1 (5 bases). Trimming took 4 bases from V and 2 from J, leaving 10 bases between them. Germline-derived CDR1 and CDR2 are GTSNPN and SVGIG (reference sequence). This CDR3 comprises 13 residues. The CDR3 reads CAWKGLDTDTQYF. DNA for the CDR3: TGTGCCTGGAAGGGGCTCGACACAGATACGCAGTATTTT.

The gene calls are TRBV30 and TRBJ2-7; D unresolved. Germline values: CDR1 GTSNPN, CDR2 SVGIG (reference sequence). V lost 2 bases and J lost 1, with 6 bases in between. This CDR3 is built from 12 residues. The CDR3 DNA sequence: TGTGCCTGGAGTAAACGATCCTACGAGCAGTACTTC. It specifies CAWSKRSYEQYF.

CDR3 loop: CASSHRLAGVYEQYF. CDR3 nucleotides: TGTGCCAGCAGCCACAGACTAGCGGGGGTTTACGAGCAGTACTTC. This chain uses TRBV28 with TRBJ2-7; 12 nucleotides agree with TRBD2. J was trimmed by 4 bases and V by 6 bases; bases with no gene match: 7. This CDR3 comprises 15 residues. Germline V gives CDR1 MDHEN, CDR2 SYDVKM.

This clonotype was counted ten times or more. The chain uses TRBV20-1 and TRBJ2-4; tentative D call: TRBD1 (5 bases). Trimming removed 6 bases from V and 0 bases from J, with 21 bases in between. In germline, CDR1 is DFQATT, CDR2 SNEGSKA (reference sequence). This CDR3 comprises 17 residues. CDR3 loop: CSAQLRQGISAKNIQYF. Here the CDR3 DNA reads TGCAGTGCCCAACTCCGGCAGGGTATTTCAGCCAAAAACATTCAGTACTTC.

The V call is TRBV2, the J call TRBJ2-5, with unresolved D. With 5 bases removed from V and 3 bases from J, the gap between germline ends came to 10 bases. This CDR3 is built from 13 residues. Germline V lookup: CDR1 SNHLY, CDR2 FYNNEI. DNA of the CDR3: TGTGCCAGCAGTACTTACAGTGAAGAGACCCAGTACTTC. This codes for CASSTYSEETQYF.

This clonotype was detected a few times. The rearrangement joins TRBV5-1 to TRBJ2-1, with 9 bases fitting TRBD2. The ends lost 3 bases at V and 0 bases at J; junction bases unmatched: 13. CDR1 is SGHRS, CDR2 YFSETQ, per germline. CDR3 size: 19 residues. This CDR3 is CASSSTSGSTLSSYNEQFF. CDR3 DNA sequence: TGCGCCAGCAGCTCGACTAGCGGAAGCACCCTGAGCTCCTACAATGAGCAGTTCTTC.

This clonotype was counted between two and nine times. A much larger clone sits a single nucleotide away, making a read error possible. The chain joins TRBV7-7 to TRBJ2-1; D is unresolved. CDR1 and CDR2 from the germline V gene are SSHAT and FNYEAQ (reference sequence). The CDR3 spans 15 residues. Here the CDR3 reads CASSLQPHTYNEQFF. Written as DNA, the CDR3 is TGTGCTAGCAGCTTGCAGCCCCATACCTACAATGAGCAGTTCTTC.

This clonotype has at least ten counts. The J gene is TRBJ2-7, the V gene TRBV7-9; D perhaps matches TRBD1 (6 bases). Trimming pared 5 bases from V and 1 base from J, leaving 12 bases between. The CDR3 runs to 14 residues. The germline V gene has CDR1 SEHNR and CDR2 FQNEAQ (reference sequence). CDR3 bases: TGTGCCAGCAGCCCCCGGCAGGGGTCCTACGAGCAGTACTTC. Translation gives CASSPRQGSYEQYF.

The table lists this clonotype with a few counts. The J gene is TRBJ2-3, the V gene TRBV6-1; 11 bases map to TRBD2. This CDR3 has 15 amino acids. CDR1 and CDR2 (germline): MNHNS, SASEGT. Trimming at V came to 6 bases and at J to 3 bases, leaving 5 bases not matched to a gene. CDR3 DNA: TGTGCCAGCAGAGCAACTAGCGGGAGAACAGATACGCAGTATTTT. It codes for CASRATSGRTDTQYF.

This clonotype was picked up many times. This chain connects TRBV6-5 to TRBJ2-1; possibly TRBD1 for D (5 bases). The germline V gene encodes CDR1 MNHEY and CDR2 SVGAGI. This CDR3 spans 14 amino acids. Trimming took off 1 base at V and 5 bases at J, with 9 bases between the two ends. CDR3 coding DNA: TGTGCCAGCAGTTACTATCGACAGAACAATGAGCAGTTCTTC. Amino acids: CASSYYRQNNEQFF.

A few counts support this clonotype. The V gene is TRBV20-1, the J gene TRBJ2-5; a weak D match, TRBD1 (7 bases). In germline, CDR1 is DFQATT, CDR2 SNEGSKA (reference sequence). There are 13 residues in the CDR3. V lost 1 base and J lost 3, with 9 bases in between. CDR3 protein: CSARAGGKETQYF. As DNA, the CDR3 is TGCAGTGCTAGAGCAGGGGGGAAAGAGACCCAGTACTTC.

This clonotype appeared many times. CDR3 coding DNA: TGTGCCTGGAGTGTACTGGGAGTGGGCTATGGCTACACCTTC. This encodes CAWSVLGVGYGYTF. J is TRBJ1-2 and V is TRBV30, with D unclear. The CDR3 contains 14 residues. With 0 bases removed from V and 4 bases from J, the gap between germline ends came to 12 bases. Per the germline V gene, CDR1 is GTSNPN and CDR2 is SVGIG (reference sequence). The whole variable domain, filled in from reference TRBV30 and TRBJ1-2, reads SQTIHQWPATLVQPVGSPLSLECTVEGTSNPNLYWYRQAAGRGLQLLFYSVGIGQISSEVPQNLSASRPQDRQFILSSKKLLLSDSGFYLCAWSVLGVGYGYTFGSGTRLTVV.